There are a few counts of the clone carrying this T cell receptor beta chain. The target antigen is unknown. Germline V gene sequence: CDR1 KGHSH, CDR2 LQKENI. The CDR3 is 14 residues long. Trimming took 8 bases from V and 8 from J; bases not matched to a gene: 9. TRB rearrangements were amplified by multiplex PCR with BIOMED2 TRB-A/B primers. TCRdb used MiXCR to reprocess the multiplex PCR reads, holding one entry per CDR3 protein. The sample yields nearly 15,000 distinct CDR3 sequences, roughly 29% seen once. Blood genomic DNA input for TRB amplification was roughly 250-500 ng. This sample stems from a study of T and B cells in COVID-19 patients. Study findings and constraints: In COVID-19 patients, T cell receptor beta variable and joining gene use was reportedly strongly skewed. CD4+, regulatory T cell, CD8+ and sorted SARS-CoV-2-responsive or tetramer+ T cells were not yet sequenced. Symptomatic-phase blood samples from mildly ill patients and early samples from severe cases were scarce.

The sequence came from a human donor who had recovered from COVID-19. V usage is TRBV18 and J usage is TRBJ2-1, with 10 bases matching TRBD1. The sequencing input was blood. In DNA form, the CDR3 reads TGTGCCAGCGGGGGGACAGGGGTTTTTGATGAGCAGTTCTTC. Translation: CASGGTGVFDEQFF.